This passage covers 26 T cell receptor beta chains from one sample sequenced in a study of PD-1 blockade in classical Hodgkin lymphoma. Here immunoSEQ multiplex PCR was the method, and the copy in TCRdb shows in-frame clones only, minus some. The repertoire holds about 96,000 clones, approximately 94% seen once, with around 2% in the top ten. The time point here: cycle 4 day 1 (C4D1), after less than seven weeks of nivolumab. With no exception, relapse followed autologous stem cell transplantation in all patients, and brentuximab vedotin exposure varied. Source: peripheral blood mononuclear cells (PBMCs), taken before the fourth cycle of nivolumab. Receptors originate from a human donor with classical Hodgkin lymphoma.

In this sample, this clone turned up a few times. The V call is TRBV19, the J call TRBJ1-2; 7 bases match TRBD1. CDR1 and CDR2 from the germline V gene are LNHDA and SQIVND (reference sequence). The CDR3 runs to 14 residues. V lost 6 bases to trimming and J lost 4 bases; unmatched junction nucleotides: 8. CDR3 nucleotides: TGTGCCAGTAGCCAGTCAGACAGGGCCTATGGCTACACCTTC. Residues: CASSQSDRAYGYTF.

The chain combines TRBV6-5 with TRBJ1-1, with 7 bases aligning to TRBD1. The CDR3 contains 15 residues. J gave up 7 bases and V 6 bases, and 14 bases lay outside the gene matches. CDR1 is MNHEY, CDR2 SVGAGI, per germline. CDR3 amino acids: CASRDGSGGTFEAFF. CDR3 in DNA: TGTGCCAGCAGGGACGGTTCAGGGGGGACTTTTGAAGCTTTCTTT.

The chain is built from TRBV30 and TRBJ2-2, with D perhaps TRBD2 (5 bases). This CDR3 has 16 amino acids. Germline-derived CDR1 and CDR2 are GTSNPN and SVGIG (reference sequence). Between the trimmed V and J ends, which lost 1 base and 4 bases, there was a span of 16 bases. DNA of the CDR3: TGTGCCTGGAGTGCCCCTGGGAGCTTTTCCACCGGGGAGCTGTTTTTT. It codes for CAWSAPGSFSTGELFF.

The V call is TRBV10-1, the J call TRBJ1-2; maybe TRBD1 (5 bases). This CDR3 has 14 residues. Per the germline V gene, CDR1 is WNHNN and CDR2 is SYGVQD (reference sequence). V lost 0 bases and J lost 4, with 9 bases in between. CDR3 in DNA: TGCGCCAGCAGTGAGTCGGGGGAGCCCTATGGCTACACCTTC. Translating it yields CASSESGEPYGYTF.

The chain recombines TRBV4-1 with TRBJ2-2; no clear D. The CDR3 totals 14 residues. With 4 bases removed from V and 2 bases from J, the gap between germline ends came to 8 bases. The germline CDR1 and CDR2 sequences are MGHRA and YSYEKL. This CDR3 reads CASSRDTNTGELFF. The CDR3 DNA reads as TGCGCCAGCAGCCGGGATACAAACACCGGGGAGCTGTTTTTT.

This clone showed up just once. This rearrangement joins TRBV28 to TRBJ1-1; no definite D call. The V end was cut by 4 bases, the J end by 1 base, with 13 bases between. This CDR3 region has 15 residues. In germline, CDR1 is MDHEN, CDR2 SYDVKM. The CDR3: CASSSIWPPNTEAFF. The CDR3 coding sequence is TGTGCCAGCAGTTCCATATGGCCACCGAACACTGAAGCTTTCTTT.

This clone was seen a single time. This chain uses TRBV30 with TRBJ2-6; unclear D gene. The CDR3 spans 16 residues. V was clipped by 4 bases and J by 0 bases, with 13 bases between them. Germline CDR1 GTSNPN, CDR2 SVGIG (reference sequence). The CDR3 loop is CAWKLAGLSGANVLTF. In DNA, the CDR3 is TGTGCCTGGAAGTTGGCAGGCCTCTCTGGGGCCAACGTCCTGACTTTC.

V and J are TRBV7-9 and TRBJ2-1; 11 bases map to TRBD2. Germline V CDR1 and CDR2: SEHNR, FQNEAQ (reference sequence). The CDR3 is 12 amino acids. J was trimmed by 14 bases and V by 6 bases; bases with no gene match: 6. The CDR3 region has the DNA TGTGCCAGCAGGAAACTAGCGGGAGAAGAGTTCTTC. Translation gives CASRKLAGEEFF.

The rearrangement uses TRBV28 and TRBJ2-2; D call uncertain. Germline values: CDR1 MDHEN, CDR2 SYDVKM. The CDR3 consists of 12 residues. V was cut by 8 bases and J by 4 bases, with 8 bases left in between. Here the CDR3 reads CASGTRTGELFF. In DNA form, the CDR3 reads TGTGCCAGCGGAACACGCACCGGGGAGCTGTTTTTT.

The table lists this clone with a few counts. The CDR3 reads CASSGLSGLGGELFF. Here the CDR3 DNA reads TGTGCCAGCAGTGGCCTTAGCGGATTGGGCGGGGAGCTGTTTTTT. V is TRBV2 and J is TRBJ2-2; tentatively, D is TRBD2 (6 bases). Germline V gene data show CDR1 as SNHLY and CDR2 as FYNNEI. Trimming stripped 4 bases from V and 7 bases from J, with 16 bases between. This CDR3 comprises 15 residues.

The chain uses TRBV5-1 and TRBJ2-1; TRBD1 is a possible D gene (5 bases). CDR1 and CDR2 (germline): SGHRS, YFSETQ. The CDR3 is made up of 17 amino acids. V lost 0 bases and J lost 1, with 14 bases in between. The CDR3 coding sequence is TGCGCCAGCAGCTTGGTGTTCCAGGGTATATCCTACAATGAGCAGTTCTTC. Its translation: CASSLVFQGISYNEQFF.

This clone was observed a few times. V is TRBV30 and J is TRBJ1-5; D might be TRBD1 (6 bases). V was trimmed by 5 bases and J by 3 bases, leaving 11 bases between them. Germline V gene lookup returns CDR1 GTSNPN and CDR2 SVGIG (reference sequence). CDR3 length equals 13 residues. CDR3 DNA: TGTGCCTGGGGCCGGGACACCAATCAGCCCCAGCATTTT. Translating it yields CAWGRDTNQPQHF.

This sequence joins TRBV5-1 and TRBJ2-5; D perhaps matches TRBD2 (6 bases). The CDR3 loop spans 16 amino acids. V dropped 0 bases and J dropped 1 base, with 13 bases sitting between them. The germline gives CDR1 SGHRS, CDR2 YFSETQ. In DNA, the CDR3 is TGCGCCAGCAGCTTGGCTTCGGGGGTTAGCCAAGAGACCCAGTACTTC. Encoded protein: CASSLASGVSQETQYF. Filled out from reference TRBV5-1 and TRBJ2-5, the complete variable domain reads KAGVTQTPRYLIKTRGQQVTLSCSPISGHRSVSWYQQTPGQGLQFLFEYFSETQRNKGNFPGRFSGRQFSNSRSEMNVSTLELGDSALYLCASSLASGVSQETQYFGPGTRLLVL.

The CDR3 reads CASSPRTSGAYEQYF. CDR3 bases: TGTGCCAGCAGCCCGCGGACTAGCGGAGCCTACGAGCAGTACTTC. This sequence joins TRBV7-9 and TRBJ2-7; TRBD2 matches at 10 bases. Germline lookup yields CDR1 SEHNR and CDR2 FQNEAQ (reference sequence). V gave up 5 bases and J gave up 2 bases; unmatched junction bases: 6. The CDR3 extends over 15 amino acids.

The rearrangement links TRBV2 to TRBJ2-1; D unclear. Trimming shortened V by 6 bases and J by 2 bases, and 8 bases separated the two germline ends. There are 13 residues in the CDR3. CDR1 and CDR2 from the germline V gene are SNHLY and FYNNEI. CDR3 region: CASRRGTYNEQFF. The CDR3 nucleotides read TGTGCCAGCAGGCGTGGGACCTACAATGAGCAGTTCTTC.

The V gene is TRBV5-6, the J gene TRBJ1-3, with a weak D call TRBD1 (6 bases). This CDR3 comprises 15 residues. Germline CDR1 is SGHDT and CDR2 is YYEEEE. The V end lost 3 bases, the J end lost 1 base, and 11 bases lay between the germline ends. The CDR3 DNA is TGTGCCAGCAGCTCTTCCAGGGGATCTGGAAACACCATATATTTT. It specifies CASSSSRGSGNTIYF.

This chain joins TRBV5-1 and TRBJ1-5; D gene uncertain. Germline CDR1 reads SGHRS; CDR2 reads YFSETQ. Trimming shortened V by 2 bases and J by 5 bases, and 14 bases separated the two germline ends. The CDR3 length is 15 residues. This CDR3 is CASSLGGSMDQPQHF. The CDR3, as DNA: TGCGCCAGCAGCTTAGGAGGGTCAATGGATCAGCCCCAGCATTTT.

J is TRBJ1-1 and V is TRBV29-1, with D possibly TRBD1 on 5 matching bases. The germline CDR1 and CDR2 sequences are SQVTM and ANQGSEA. The CDR3 extends over 14 amino acids. Trimming removed 7 bases at V and 0 bases at J, with 15 bases between. Here the CDR3 reads CSGALGDLNTEAFF. DNA of the CDR3: TGCAGCGGCGCTCTGGGGGATTTGAACACTGAAGCTTTCTTT.

This rearrangement joins TRBV5-6 to TRBJ2-1, with D hard to call. V was shortened by 1 base and J by 6 bases, with 11 bases between the two germline ends. From germline, CDR1 is SGHDT and CDR2 YYEEEE. The CDR3 has 14 residues. CDR3 in DNA: TGTGCCAGCAGCTTGCCCACCCTCCCCAATGAGCAGTTCTTC. Protein: CASSLPTLPNEQFF.

This clone was recorded once. This chain uses TRBV29-1 with TRBJ2-5, with 14 bases that match TRBD2. The CDR3 totals 16 residues. The V gene's germline CDR1 is SQVTM and CDR2 ANQGSEA. Germline trimming cut 1 base from V and 0 bases from J; bases unmatched to any gene: 1. CDR3 in amino acids: CSVEGLAGGYQETQYF. CDR3 sequence (DNA): TGCAGCGTTGAAGGACTAGCGGGAGGGTACCAAGAGACCCAGTACTTC.

The chain links TRBV5-4 to TRBJ2-3; D remains ambiguous. Between the trimmed V and J ends, which lost 3 bases and 2 bases, there was a span of 13 bases. The germline gives CDR1 SGHNT, CDR2 YYREEE (reference sequence). CDR3 length: 15 residues. Here the CDR3 DNA reads TGTGCCAGCAGCTCAATTCACAGTTACACAGATACGCAGTATTTT. It encodes CASSSIHSYTDTQYF.

This CDR3 reads CAISDTAGDQPQHF. The CDR3 coding sequence is TGTGCCATCAGTGACACGGCAGGGGATCAGCCCCAGCATTTT. This chain joins TRBV10-3 and TRBJ1-5; possibly TRBD1 for D (6 bases). This CDR3 is 14 amino acids long. V was clipped by 3 bases and J by 5 bases, with 11 bases between them. Germline CDR1 ENHRY, CDR2 SYGVKD.

The V and J genes are TRBV6-5 and TRBJ2-7; 10 nucleotides agree with TRBD1. Germline V gene lookup returns CDR1 MNHEY and CDR2 SVGAGI. The CDR3 runs to 13 residues. The V gene end was trimmed by 9 bases and the J gene end by 4 bases; junction bases not matched to a gene: 6. The CDR3 region is CASREGQGYEQYF. CDR3 bases: TGTGCCAGTAGAGAGGGACAGGGGTACGAGCAGTACTTC.

The chain uses TRBV7-2 and TRBJ2-1; D is uncertain. CDR1 and CDR2 from the germline V gene are SGHTA and FQGNSA. This CDR3 is 17 amino acids long. Trimming stripped 6 bases from V and 4 bases from J, with 22 bases between. The CDR3 is CASRPIPPPNTYNEQFF. The CDR3 DNA sequence: TGTGCCAGCAGACCCATACCCCCCCCCAATACATACAATGAGCAGTTCTTC.

The CDR3 region has the DNA TGTGCCAGCAGCTGGGGGAATGGCTACACCTTC. Its protein product is CASSWGNGYTF. The chain is built from TRBV13 and TRBJ1-2, with D possibly being TRBD1 (5 bases). This CDR3 spans 11 amino acids. With 4 bases removed from V and 6 bases from J, the gap between germline ends came to 6 bases. Germline V gives CDR1 PRHDT, CDR2 FYEKMQ (reference sequence). Full variable domain (missing parts from reference TRBV13 and TRBJ1-2): AAGVIQSPRHLIKEKRETATLKCYPIPRHDTVYWYQQGPGQDPQFLISFYEKMQSDKGSIPDRFSAQQFSDYHSELNMSSLELGDSALYFCASSWGNGYTFGSGTRLTVV.

J is TRBJ2-2 and V is TRBV6-1; D is uncertain. Germline CDR1 MNHNS, CDR2 SASEGT. The CDR3 is 13 amino acids. The ends were cut back, 4 bases at V and 9 bases at J, with 12 bases in the middle. The CDR3 sequence: CASSVVRLRELFF. The CDR3 DNA sequence: TGTGCCAGCAGTGTGGTGAGGCTCCGGGAGCTGTTTTTT.